This T cell receptor beta chain was obtained from a study of T cell responses to AZD1222 COVID-19 vaccine. About the study: Second-dose recipients at about 4 or about 12 weeks were treated as one pooled group.

Method: immunoSEQ multiplex PCR; TCRdb's copy keeps in-frame clones and lacks some. The data show 110,000 to 150,000 clones, about 94% seen once. Germline CDR1 is GTSNPN and CDR2 is SVGIG (reference sequence). Trimming removed 0 bases at V and 0 bases at J, with 6 bases between. The CDR3 has 14 residues. The chain has TRBV30 and TRBJ1-3; D ambiguous. The origin of this receptor is an adult in good health. The input for sequencing was peripheral blood, taken on day 0 of AZD1222 vaccination. The CDR3 DNA reads as TGTGCCTGGAGTGTACAAGCCTCTGGAAACACCATATATTTT. Translating gives CAWSVQASGNTIYF.